The clone carrying this T cell receptor (beta chain) is a singleton in its sample. Profiled with immunoSEQ multiplex PCR; TCRdb holds only in-frame clones, not every one. Of 55,000 to 75,000 clones in the sample, 75% to 85% were seen once. Trimming stripped 0 bases from V and 5 bases from J, with 11 bases between. Looked up from germline, CDR1 is LGHDT and CDR2 is YNNKEL (reference sequence). The CDR3 spans 14 residues. This specimen comes from a study of blood T cell repertoires in COVID-19. The overall study: The United States, Italy and Spain supplied acute and convalescent COVID-19 samples.

The gene calls are TRBV3-1 (or the pseudogene TRBV3-2) and TRBJ2-7; no firm D call. Source material: peripheral blood. This receptor was identified in a man between 65 and 85 years old who had recovered from COVID-19. CDR3 sequence reads: CASSQEFRRHEQYF. DNA of the CDR3: TGTGCCAGCAGCCAAGAGTTTAGGAGACACGAGCAGTACTTC.